These 32 T cell receptor beta chains came from one sample sequenced in a study of shared clonotypes between healthy human individuals. Measured with immunoSEQ multiplex PCR; TCRdb has only the in-frame clones, and not every one. The repertoire holds under 700,000 clones, roughly 96% seen once, with around 0.11% in the top ten. Positively selected for CCR7, the CD45RO-negative cells used as naive CD8 cells excluded terminally differentiated effector memory CD45RA+ cells. Sequenced material: naive CD8+ T cells sorted from blood. The receptors originated from a woman in her 30s in good health.

This chain joins TRBV23-1 and TRBJ2-1, with D possibly matching TRBD2 (5 bases). TRBV23-1 is known as an ORF, though its function is uncertain. Trimming left V 0 bases short and J 7 bases short, with 7 bases between. The CDR3 extends over 13 amino acids. The CDR3 nucleotides are TGCGCCAGCAGTCAATCCCCGGGGAATGAGCAGTTCTTC. It is translated as CASSQSPGNEQFF.

This clone was observed a single time. This chain connects TRBV29-1 to TRBJ2-5; 8 bases are shared with TRBD1. The DNA matches TRBJ2-7 better at its end, which makes the J call doubtful. The length of the CDR3 is 15 residues. Germline V gives CDR1 SQVTM, CDR2 ANQGSEA. The CDR3 DNA reads TGCAGCGTTAACACACCGACAGGGGCTTACTACGAGCAGTACTTC. Its translation: CSVNTPTGAYYEQYF.

The V call is TRBV13, the J call TRBJ2-7; 11 bases are a match to TRBD1. V gave up 5 bases and J gave up 2 bases; unmatched junction bases: 5. CDR3 length equals 15 residues. Germline V gene sequence: CDR1 PRHDT, CDR2 FYEKMQ (reference sequence). The CDR3 spells CASSAPGQGAYEQYF. In DNA form, the CDR3 reads TGTGCCAGCAGCGCCCCGGGACAGGGGGCCTACGAGCAGTACTTC. Filled out from reference TRBV13 and TRBJ2-7, the complete variable domain reads AAGVIQSPRHLIKEKRETATLKCYPIPRHDTVYWYQQGPGQDPQFLISFYEKMQSDKGSIPDRFSAQQFSDYHSELNMSSLELGDSALYFCASSAPGQGAYEQYFGPGTRLTVT.

This clone has only one observation. This chain joins TRBV28 and TRBJ2-1; 9 bases agree with TRBD2. The junction had 3 bases not matched to a gene; V was cut back by 3 bases and J by 3 bases. Germline values: CDR1 MDHEN, CDR2 SYDVKM. This CDR3 region has 15 residues. CDR3 DNA sequence: TGTGCCAGCAGTTTGGGGACTAGCCTCTACAATGAGCAGTTCTTC. Amino acids: CASSLGTSLYNEQFF. Full variable domain (outside the CDR3, taken from reference TRBV28 and TRBJ2-1): DVKVTQSSRYLVKRTGEKVFLECVQDMDHENMFWYRQDPGLGLRLIYFSYDVKMKEKGDIPEGYSVSREKKERFSLILESASTNQTSMYLCASSLGTSLYNEQFFGPGTRLTVL.

This clone has only one observation. V gene TRBV6-1 combines with J gene TRBJ2-2, with no clear D. The CDR3 is 13 residues long. V was clipped by 7 bases and J by 2 bases, with 8 bases between them. The germline CDR1 and CDR2 sequences are MNHNS and SASEGT. The CDR3 loop is CASKNTNTGELFF. CDR3 coding DNA: TGTGCCAGCAAAAACACCAACACCGGGGAGCTGTTTTTT.

This chain connects TRBV28 to TRBJ1-5; TRBD1 agrees at 11 bases. The CDR3 has 21 amino acids. Trimming took 6 bases from V and 4 from J; bases not matched to a gene: 23. The germline gives CDR1 MDHEN, CDR2 SYDVKM. The CDR3 nucleotides read TGTGCCAGCAGCCCCTTCGGCCGAACCGGGACAGGGGGAAGAGCAAATCAGCCCCAGCATTTT. It encodes CASSPFGRTGTGGRANQPQHF.

This chain uses TRBV5-1 with TRBJ2-4; TRBD1 is a possible D gene (6 bases). CDR1 SGHRS and CDR2 YFSETQ come from the germline V gene. V dropped 6 bases and J dropped 10 bases, with 17 bases sitting between them. This CDR3 has 13 residues. The DNA for the CDR3 is TGCGCCAGCACCCTGACCCAGGGGCATATTCAGTACTTC. It encodes CASTLTQGHIQYF.

The genes are TRBV6-5 and TRBJ2-1; no firm D call. Germline values: CDR1 MNHEY, CDR2 SVGAGI. V lost 6 bases to trimming and J lost 1 base, with 10 bases between them. CDR3 length: 14 amino acids. The CDR3 sequence: CASRSILSYNEQFF. CDR3 nucleotides: TGTGCCAGCAGATCTATCCTGTCCTACAATGAGCAGTTCTTC.

This CDR3 is CASSPDFYTGELFF. In DNA, the CDR3 is TGTGCCAGCAGTCCTGACTTCTACACCGGGGAGCTGTTTTTT. The chain recombines TRBV6-4 with TRBJ2-2; D uncertain. This CDR3 is 14 amino acids long. CDR1 and CDR2 from the germline V gene are MRHNA and SNTAGT. Trimming stripped 5 bases from V and 3 bases from J, with 10 bases between.

The J gene is TRBJ2-7, the V gene TRBV13; 10 bases align to TRBD2. The J segment lost 5 bases and the V segment lost 0 bases, leaving 4 bases of the junction unmatched. The germline CDR1 and CDR2 sequences are PRHDT and FYEKMQ (reference sequence). This CDR3 has 15 amino acids. The CDR3 DNA follows: TGTGCCAGCAGCTTAGGTCTGCTAGCGGGAGACGAGCAGTACTTC. Amino acid sequence: CASSLGLLAGDEQYF.

This chain connects TRBV28 to TRBJ1-1; D remains ambiguous. The CDR3 sequence is 15 residues long. Trimming stripped 7 bases from V and 0 bases from J, with 15 bases between. Germline lookup yields CDR1 MDHEN and CDR2 SYDVKM. CDR3 bases: TGTGCCAGCACCTGGAGGAAACCTTTGAACACTGAAGCTTTCTTT. The encoded protein is CASTWRKPLNTEAFF. Drawing the rest from reference TRBV28 and TRBJ1-1, the complete variable domain is DVKVTQSSRYLVKRTGEKVFLECVQDMDHENMFWYRQDPGLGLRLIYFSYDVKMKEKGDIPEGYSVSREKKERFSLILESASTNQTSMYLCASTWRKPLNTEAFFGQGTRLTVV.

The chain carries TRBV10-2 and TRBJ2-1; D is uncertain. The germline CDR1 and CDR2 sequences are WSHSY and SAAADI. CDR3 length equals 13 residues. Deletions cut 7 bases from V and 6 bases from J, with 13 bases between. The CDR3 here is CASNERLVNEQFF. The CDR3 DNA follows: TGCGCCAGCAACGAAAGGCTGGTCAATGAGCAGTTCTTC.

The chain joins TRBV28 to TRBJ2-7; tentatively, D is TRBD1 (5 bases). V was pared by 7 bases and J by 4 bases, with 23 bases between. The CDR3 sequence is 16 residues long. Germline values: CDR1 MDHEN, CDR2 SYDVKM. CDR3 amino acids: CASTLSPGAREYEQYF. CDR3 bases: TGTGCCAGCACTCTGTCGCCTGGGGCTCGAGAGTACGAGCAGTACTTC.

The J gene is TRBJ2-5, the V gene TRBV28, with TRBD2 identical over 14 bases. J was trimmed by 5 bases and V by 5 bases; bases with no gene match: 7. Germline V lookup: CDR1 MDHEN, CDR2 SYDVKM. There are 16 residues in the CDR3. The CDR3 here is CASSPGLAGGGETQYF. The CDR3, as DNA: TGTGCCAGCAGTCCCGGACTAGCGGGAGGAGGGGAGACCCAGTACTTC.

The chain combines TRBV5-6 with TRBJ2-7, with 12 bases that match TRBD2. This CDR3 region has 15 residues. V gave up 4 bases and J gave up 4 bases; unmatched junction bases: 6. CDR1 and CDR2 (germline): SGHDT, YYEEEE. CDR3 coding DNA: TGTGCCAGCAGCCAAGGACTAGCGGGGCCATACGAGCAGTACTTC. Protein product: CASSQGLAGPYEQYF.

The chain has TRBV4-1 and TRBJ2-3, with D possibly TRBD2 on 5 matching bases. CDR1 and CDR2 (germline): MGHRA, YSYEKL. V was shortened by 1 base and J by 2 bases, with 19 bases between the two germline ends. The CDR3 contains 18 residues. CDR3 region: CASSQGLMRVQITDTQYF. CDR3 nucleotide sequence: TGCGCCAGCAGCCAAGGTCTGATGAGGGTACAAATCACAGATACGCAGTATTTT.

The chain uses TRBV27 and TRBJ2-7; a weak D match, TRBD1 (6 bases). Per germline, CDR1 MNHEY and CDR2 SMNVEV (reference sequence). V lost 3 bases, J lost 6 bases, and 12 bases lay in between. The CDR3 contains 13 residues. The CDR3 reads CASSFLDSSEQYF. CDR3 nucleotide sequence: TGTGCCAGCAGTTTCCTGGACAGTTCCGAGCAGTACTTC.

The chain recombines TRBV15 with TRBJ2-7; 9 nucleotides line up with TRBD1. Per the germline V gene, CDR1 is LNHNV and CDR2 is YYDKDF (reference sequence). With V trimmed by 0 bases and J by 2 bases, 8 bases remained unmatched. The CDR3 is made up of 17 amino acids. CDR3 DNA: TGTGCCACCAGCAGAGACGTTGGGACAGGGTATGCCTACGAGCAGTACTTC. It specifies CATSRDVGTGYAYEQYF.

The chain has TRBV10-3 and TRBJ2-7, with D tentatively TRBD2 (6 bases). The CDR3 loop spans 14 amino acids. Trimming removed 6 bases from V and 7 bases from J, with 19 bases in between. Germline CDR1 reads ENHRY; CDR2 reads SYGVKD. This chain's CDR3 is CAIRGGPYAREQYF. In DNA form, the CDR3 reads TGTGCCATCAGGGGGGGTCCCTACGCGAGGGAGCAGTACTTC.

CDR3 sequence reads: CSVEGGGTASSYEQYF. In DNA, the CDR3 is TGCAGCGTTGAAGGTGGGGGGACAGCAAGCTCCTACGAGCAGTACTTC. The chain is built from TRBV29-1 and TRBJ2-5; possibly TRBD1 for D (7 bases). The assigned J gene may be wrong: the sequence end matches TRBJ2-7 better. Per germline, CDR1 SQVTM and CDR2 ANQGSEA. The CDR3 has 16 amino acids.

The rearrangement joins TRBV5-4 to TRBJ2-5; 13 bases are a match to TRBD2. V lost 6 bases and J lost 5; bases outside the gene matches: 10. The CDR3 has 16 amino acids. Germline V lookup: CDR1 SGHNT, CDR2 YYREEE (reference sequence). The CDR3 region is CASTALAGGPFETQYF. The CDR3 nucleotides are TGTGCCAGCACCGCACTAGCGGGAGGGCCCTTTGAGACCCAGTACTTC.

A single count supports this clone. This chain connects TRBV7-8 to TRBJ2-7; 14 bases are a match to TRBD2. Trimming removed 5 bases from V and 4 bases from J; junction bases left unmatched: 10. The CDR3 contains 17 residues. Per germline, CDR1 SGHVS and CDR2 FQNEAQ. In DNA form, the CDR3 reads TGTGCCAGCAGCAAGGGACTAGCGGGAGAGATAGGATACGAGCAGTACTTC. It is translated as CASSKGLAGEIGYEQYF.

This chain links TRBV28 with TRBJ2-7; TRBD1 agrees at 7 bases. V shed 4 bases and J 4 bases; nucleotides not matched to a gene: 16. Per germline, CDR1 MDHEN and CDR2 SYDVKM. The CDR3 spans 17 residues. The CDR3 DNA follows: TGTGCCAGCAGTTCGTCACACGGAGACAGGGCGGATTACGAGCAGTACTTC. Translated, it gives CASSSSHGDRADYEQYF.

The chain combines TRBV30 with TRBJ2-3, with 7 bases fitting TRBD1. This CDR3 contains 12 residues. Germline V lookup: CDR1 GTSNPN, CDR2 SVGIG (reference sequence). V gave up 3 bases and J gave up 6 bases; unmatched junction bases: 3. CDR3 DNA: TGTGCCTGGAGCGGACAGGACGATACGCAGTATTTT. This codes for CAWSGQDDTQYF.

This clone was recorded a few times. The chain is built from TRBV9 and TRBJ1-2; D remains ambiguous. The germline V gene encodes CDR1 SGDLS and CDR2 YYNGEE. V lost 3 bases, J lost 8 bases, and 8 bases lay in between. The CDR3 sequence is 11 residues long. CDR3 DNA sequence: TGTGCCAGCAGCGCCGGATACGGCTACACCTTC. Translated: CASSAGYGYTF.

This sequence joins TRBV19 and TRBJ1-2; D is possibly TRBD1 (6 bases). V lost 5 bases, J lost 6 bases, and 25 bases lay in between. The germline V gene has CDR1 LNHDA and CDR2 SQIVND (reference sequence). The CDR3 is made up of 17 amino acids. The CDR3 bases are TGTGCCAGTAGTCCCCGAATAAACAGGGAATCCTTCCATGGCTACACCTTC. It encodes CASSPRINRESFHGYTF.

This chain uses TRBV11-2 with TRBJ1-1; 10 bases are a match to TRBD1. The CDR3 runs to 18 residues. Germline V gene lookup returns CDR1 SGHAT and CDR2 FQNNGV. With 4 bases clipped from V and 3 bases from J, the junction kept 14 bases outside the gene matches. The CDR3 is CASSSTARPGTGDTEAFF. The CDR3 DNA reads as TGTGCCAGCAGCTCTACGGCCCGACCCGGGACAGGGGACACTGAAGCTTTCTTT.

This clone has just one count. The V and J genes are TRBV6-6 and TRBJ1-1; a possible D gene is TRBD1 (6 bases). The CDR3 length is 16 residues. The V end was cut by 2 bases, the J end by 4 bases, with 17 bases between. Germline values: CDR1 MNHNY, CDR2 SVGAGI (reference sequence). CDR3 residues: CASSYPRGPKGTEAFF. The CDR3 coding sequence is TGTGCCAGCAGTTACCCCCGGGGGCCTAAGGGCACTGAAGCTTTCTTT.

In nucleotides, the CDR3 is TGTGCCAGCAGCCAAGAGGAAAGTTACTACGAGCAGTACTTC. Amino acid sequence: CASSQEESYYEQYF. V usage is TRBV4-2 and J usage is TRBJ2-7, with no clear D. This CDR3 is 14 amino acids long. V lost 0 bases, J lost 3 bases, and 9 bases lay in between. Per germline, CDR1 LGHNA and CDR2 YNFKEQ.

This clone was detected once. The chain couples TRBV7-8 to TRBJ1-1; D gene ambiguous. This CDR3 region has 15 residues. Trimming cost V 7 bases and J 3 bases, with 18 bases left between them. The germline V gene has CDR1 SGHVS and CDR2 FQNEAQ. CDR3 sequence reads: CASTPSGVMDTEAFF. The DNA for the CDR3 is TGTGCCAGCACCCCGTCAGGCGTTATGGACACTGAAGCTTTCTTT.

This clone was detected a few times. The rearrangement uses TRBV28 and TRBJ2-7; D is perhaps TRBD1 (5 bases). The germline V gene encodes CDR1 MDHEN and CDR2 SYDVKM. Between the trimmed V and J ends, which lost 6 bases and 4 bases, there was a span of 10 bases. The CDR3 runs to 12 residues. Here the CDR3 reads CASSRTPYEQYF. The DNA of the CDR3 is TGTGCCAGCAGCCGGACACCGTACGAGCAGTACTTC.

This rearrangement joins TRBV6-5 to TRBJ2-7; 11 bases fit TRBD2. Germline CDR1 and CDR2: MNHEY and SVGAGI. The CDR3 is made up of 15 amino acids. J gave up 4 bases and V 2 bases, and 4 bases lay outside the gene matches. The CDR3 region is CASSYATSGSYEQYF. The DNA of the CDR3 is TGTGCCAGCAGTTACGCAACTAGCGGGAGTTACGAGCAGTACTTC.